This TCR beta chain was obtained from a study of spatial heterogeneity in lung cancer. About the research overall: Each time, sequencing found more beta-chain sequences than alpha-chain sequences.

Study-level points and caveats: Counts that tracked tumor mutation counts were those of expanded intratumoral alpha and beta TCRs.

This clonotype was detected many times. What it binds is unknown. All TCR cDNA molecules were individually tagged with a unique molecular identifier. TCRdb independently ran MiXCR on the 5' RACE reads; one entry per CDR3 protein. The sample includes 8,000 or so distinct CDR3 sequences, 5% to 6% seen only once; the top ten take more than 20%. Time point: sample taken at primary tumor resection. The 60 to 80 donors had untreated early-stage non-small cell lung cancer. Without sorting, whole RNA was sequenced from tumor, nontumor lung or frozen PBMC. With 0 bases clipped from V and 3 bases from J, the junction kept 6 bases outside the gene matches. Germline CDR1 and CDR2: SGHDT and YYEEEE. This CDR3 is built from 16 residues.

The sequence was collected from a male donor with early-stage non-small cell lung cancer. The chain carries TRBV5-6 and TRBJ2-5, with 9 bases matching TRBD1. Sequenced here: lung tumor tissue, sampled at surgery. CDR3 protein: CASSLVVRDREETQYF. The CDR3 bases are TGTGCCAGCAGCTTGGTCGTCCGGGACAGGGAAGAGACCCAGTACTTC.